This section outlines one TCR beta chain sequence together with its context. Method: immunoSEQ multiplex PCR; TCRdb's copy keeps in-frame clones and lacks some. Of about 87,000 clones listed, about 88% are singletons. This sample was included in a study of blood T cell repertoires in COVID-19. The overall study: PBMCs, B-cell-depleted T cells, or T cells were the source of the cDNA or gDNA that made up the material.

V dropped 7 bases and J dropped 3 bases, with 18 bases sitting between them. Germline lookup yields CDR1 LNHDA and CDR2 SQIVND (reference sequence). The CDR3 runs 15 residues. The rearrangement links TRBV19 to TRBJ1-1; D perhaps matches TRBD1 (5 bases). The source material was peripheral blood. The sequence came from a man aged 35-49 years with acute or convalescent COVID-19. The CDR3 DNA reads as TGTGCCAGTATGTTTGGGCGGGGCGAGGACACTGAAGCTTTCTTT. It codes for CASMFGRGEDTEAFF.